This entry lists 8 T cell receptor beta chains sequenced from one sample in a study of cytomegalovirus exposure and HLA in healthy donors. Vbeta (60) and Jbeta (13) primers were used in the PCR. Assay used: immunoSEQ multiplex PCR; TCRdb lists only in-frame clones, some missing. The sample holds about 200,000 clones, around 83% seen once. Source material: PBMCs. The source of these receptors is a woman between 50 and 59 years old in good health and CMV-seropositive.

This chain uses TRBV28 with TRBJ2-7; 14 bases line up with TRBD2. CDR3 length equals 18 residues. Per the germline V gene, CDR1 is MDHEN and CDR2 is SYDVKM. V gave up 4 bases and J gave up 6 bases; unmatched junction bases: 14. The CDR3 here is CASSWPIGLAGGGPEQYF. The CDR3 DNA is TGTGCCAGCAGTTGGCCAATCGGACTAGCGGGAGGAGGGCCCGAGCAGTACTTC.

This clone was observed a few times. The rearrangement uses TRBV11-2 and TRBJ1-2; the D gene is possibly TRBD1 (5 bases). Trimming stripped 2 bases from V and 0 bases from J, with 10 bases between. The germline V gene has CDR1 SGHAT and CDR2 FQNNGV. The CDR3 loop spans 15 amino acids. The CDR3: CASSLYGGPNYGYTF. Here the CDR3 DNA reads TGTGCCAGCAGCTTATACGGGGGTCCTAACTATGGCTACACCTTC.

The chain employs TRBV28 and TRBJ2-5; 7 positions agree with TRBD2. The trim removed 4 bases at V and 0 bases at J, leaving 5 bases unmatched. This CDR3 has 15 residues. Germline assignment: CDR1 MDHEN and CDR2 SYDVKM. Here the CDR3 reads CASSSSGAYQETQYF. The CDR3 DNA is TGTGCCAGCAGTTCTAGCGGAGCGTACCAAGAGACCCAGTACTTC.

V is TRBV6-6 and J is TRBJ1-1; D remains ambiguous. The CDR3 loop spans 11 amino acids. Trimming pared 4 bases from V and 6 bases from J, leaving 6 bases between. Germline CDR1 MNHNY, CDR2 SVGAGI (reference sequence). CDR3 residues: CASSSGAEAFF. The CDR3 region has the DNA TGTGCCAGCAGTTCCGGTGCTGAAGCTTTCTTT.

The chain employs TRBV5-1 and TRBJ2-1, with TRBD2 identical over 12 bases. The germline V gene has CDR1 SGHRS and CDR2 YFSETQ. V shed 4 bases, J shed 6 bases, and the junction held 14 bases outside the gene matches. This CDR3 region has 18 residues. The CDR3 bases are TGCGCCAGCAGCCCGATCGGAACTAGCGGGGGGTACGGCAATGAGCAGTTCTTC. It codes for CASSPIGTSGGYGNEQFF.

This clone was observed a handful of times. V and J are TRBV5-1 and TRBJ1-4; D perhaps matches TRBD1 (5 bases). V lost 3 bases and J 2 bases, leaving 14 bases between the germline ends. Germline V gene data show CDR1 as SGHRS and CDR2 as YFSETQ. The CDR3 consists of 16 residues. CDR3 sequence reads: CASSSTGAVTNEKLFF. The CDR3 DNA sequence: TGCGCCAGCAGCTCCACTGGGGCAGTCACTAATGAAAAACTGTTTTTT.

The V and J genes are TRBV5-5 and TRBJ1-4; 7 bases agree with TRBD1. Germline V CDR1 and CDR2: SGHKS, YYEKEE (reference sequence). There are 15 residues in the CDR3. V was clipped by 4 bases and J by 0 bases; unmatched bases: 3. As DNA, the CDR3 is TGTGCCAGCAGCCCGACAGGGCCAACTAATGAAAAACTGTTTTTT. Translated, it gives CASSPTGPTNEKLFF.

This sequence joins TRBV5-1 and TRBJ1-5, with unresolved D. From germline, CDR1 is SGHRS and CDR2 YFSETQ. Between the trimmed V and J ends, which lost 0 bases and 2 bases, there was a span of 9 bases. The CDR3 covers 15 residues. CDR3 nucleotides: TGCGCCAGCAGCTTGGGGTACGGTCGCAATCAGCCCCAGCATTTT. It specifies CASSLGYGRNQPQHF.